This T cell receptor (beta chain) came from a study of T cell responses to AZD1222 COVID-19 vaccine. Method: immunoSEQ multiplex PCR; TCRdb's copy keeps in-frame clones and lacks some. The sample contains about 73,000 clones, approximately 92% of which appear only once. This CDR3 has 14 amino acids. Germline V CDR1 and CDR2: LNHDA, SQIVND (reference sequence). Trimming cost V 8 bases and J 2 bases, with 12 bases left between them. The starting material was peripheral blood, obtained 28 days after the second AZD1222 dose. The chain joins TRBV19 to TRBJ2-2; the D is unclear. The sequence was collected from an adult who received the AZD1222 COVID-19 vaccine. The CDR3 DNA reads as TGTGCCAGTCGCGTCCCTACAAACACCGGGGAGCTGTTTTTT. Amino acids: CASRVPTNTGELFF. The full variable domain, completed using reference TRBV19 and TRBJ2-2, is DGGITQSPKYLFRKEGQNVTLSCEQNLNHDAMYWYRQDPGQGLRLIYYSQIVNDFQKGDIAEGYSVSREKKESFPLTVTSAQKNPTAFYLCASRVPTNTGELFFGEGSRLTVL.